This entry describes one T cell receptor (beta chain). The target antigen is unknown. This sample is drawn from a study of chemoradiotherapy in HPV16-positive cancers. Study at large: Candidate HPV-specific clones and shared TCR motifs came from two HPV16-positive patients.

The table came from immunoSEQ multiplex PCR; TCRdb's copy has only in-frame clones and leaves some out. The sample has around 17,000 clones; over 85% are singletons. V was shortened by 3 bases and J by 4 bases, with 4 bases between the two germline ends. CDR3 size: 12 residues. CDR1 SNHLY and CDR2 FYNNEI come from the germline V gene. Repertoires were sampled repeatedly during chemoradiotherapy. Study-level findings and limits: Non-HPV-specific T cells did not expand in tumors during treatment, whereas candidate HPV-specific clones and E7-related motifs did.

The sample was blood, taken from a patient who underwent chemoradiotherapy. The receptor comes from a human donor with HPV-associated anogenital cancer. The rearrangement joins TRBV2 to TRBJ1-5; D gene uncertain. CDR3 amino acids: CASSDRNQPQHF. CDR3 coding DNA: TGTGCCAGCAGTGATCGGAATCAGCCCCAGCATTTT.